Included here is one TCR beta chain sequence, with context. Sequenced by immunoSEQ multiplex PCR; TCRdb stores in-frame clones only, minus some. The sample includes under 150,000 clones, around 83% seen only once; the top ten take about 18%. Germline V gene sequence: CDR1 GTSNPN, CDR2 SVGIG (reference sequence). The CDR3 sequence is 18 residues long. V shed 4 bases and J shed 0 bases, with 19 bases lying between them. These data are taken from a study of blood T cell repertoires in COVID-19. Study background: The United States, Italy and Spain were the sources of the acute and convalescent COVID-19 samples.

The receptor comes from a man younger than 40 who had recovered from COVID-19. The sequencing input was PBMCs or T cells enriched from blood (not recorded which). The chain joins TRBV30 to TRBJ2-6, with D perhaps TRBD1 (5 bases). The CDR3 is CAWKWAGKSLSGANVLTF. CDR3 DNA sequence: TGTGCCTGGAAATGGGCAGGGAAGTCCCTCTCTGGGGCCAACGTCCTGACTTTC. Full variable domain (missing parts from reference TRBV30 and TRBJ2-6): SQTIHQWPATLVQPVGSPLSLECTVEGTSNPNLYWYRQAAGRGLQLLFYSVGIGQISSEVPQNLSASRPQDRQFILSSKKLLLSDSGFYLCAWKWAGKSLSGANVLTFGAGSRLTVL.